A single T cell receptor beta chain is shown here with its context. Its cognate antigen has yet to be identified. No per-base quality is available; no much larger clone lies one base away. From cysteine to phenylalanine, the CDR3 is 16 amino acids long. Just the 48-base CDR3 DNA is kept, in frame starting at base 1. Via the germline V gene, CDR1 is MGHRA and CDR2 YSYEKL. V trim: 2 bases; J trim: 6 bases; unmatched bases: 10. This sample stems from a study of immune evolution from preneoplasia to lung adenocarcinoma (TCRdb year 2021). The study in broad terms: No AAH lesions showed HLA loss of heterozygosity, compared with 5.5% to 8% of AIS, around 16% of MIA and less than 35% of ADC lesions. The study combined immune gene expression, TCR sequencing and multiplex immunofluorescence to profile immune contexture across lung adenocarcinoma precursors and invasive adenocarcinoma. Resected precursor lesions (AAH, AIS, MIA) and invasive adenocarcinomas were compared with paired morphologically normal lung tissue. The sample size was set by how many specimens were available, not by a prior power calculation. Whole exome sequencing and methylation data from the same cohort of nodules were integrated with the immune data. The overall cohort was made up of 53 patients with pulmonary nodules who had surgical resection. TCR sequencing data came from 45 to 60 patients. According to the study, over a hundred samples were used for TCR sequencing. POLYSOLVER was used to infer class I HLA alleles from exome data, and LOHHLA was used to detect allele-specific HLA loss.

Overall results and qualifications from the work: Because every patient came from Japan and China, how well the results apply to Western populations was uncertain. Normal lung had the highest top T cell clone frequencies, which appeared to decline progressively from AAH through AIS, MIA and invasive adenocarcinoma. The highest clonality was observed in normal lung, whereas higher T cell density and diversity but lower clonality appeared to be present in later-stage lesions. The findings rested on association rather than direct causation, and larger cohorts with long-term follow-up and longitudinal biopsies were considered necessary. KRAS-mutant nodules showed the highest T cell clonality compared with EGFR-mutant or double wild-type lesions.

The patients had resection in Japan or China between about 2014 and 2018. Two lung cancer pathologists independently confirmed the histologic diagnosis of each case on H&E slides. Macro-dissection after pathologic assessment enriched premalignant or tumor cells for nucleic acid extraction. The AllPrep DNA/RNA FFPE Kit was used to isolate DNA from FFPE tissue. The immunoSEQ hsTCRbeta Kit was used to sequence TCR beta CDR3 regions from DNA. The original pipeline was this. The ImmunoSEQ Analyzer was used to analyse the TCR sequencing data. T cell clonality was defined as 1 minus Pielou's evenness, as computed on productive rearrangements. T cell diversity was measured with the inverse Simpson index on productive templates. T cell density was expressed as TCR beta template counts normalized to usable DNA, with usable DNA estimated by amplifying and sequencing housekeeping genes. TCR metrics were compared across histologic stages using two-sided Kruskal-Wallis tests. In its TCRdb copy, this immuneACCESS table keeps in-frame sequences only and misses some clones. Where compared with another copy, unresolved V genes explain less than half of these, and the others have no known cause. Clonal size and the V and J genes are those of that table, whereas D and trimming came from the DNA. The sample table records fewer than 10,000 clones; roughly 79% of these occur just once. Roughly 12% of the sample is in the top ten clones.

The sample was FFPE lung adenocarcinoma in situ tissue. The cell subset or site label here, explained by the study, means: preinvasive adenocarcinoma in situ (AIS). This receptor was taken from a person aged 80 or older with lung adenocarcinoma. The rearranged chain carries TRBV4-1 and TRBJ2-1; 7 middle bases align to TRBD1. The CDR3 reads CASSQLGSGGSNEQFF. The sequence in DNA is TGCGCCAGCAGCCAACTCGGTTCAGGGGGAAGCAATGAGCAGTTCTTC.